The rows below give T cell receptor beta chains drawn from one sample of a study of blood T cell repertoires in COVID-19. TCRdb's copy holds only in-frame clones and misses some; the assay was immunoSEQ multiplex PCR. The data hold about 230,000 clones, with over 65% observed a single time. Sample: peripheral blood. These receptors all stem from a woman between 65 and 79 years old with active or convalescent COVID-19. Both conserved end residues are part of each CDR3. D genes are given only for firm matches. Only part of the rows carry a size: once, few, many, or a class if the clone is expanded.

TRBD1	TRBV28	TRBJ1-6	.	TGTGCCAGCAGCCCGGGACAGGGAAATTCACCCCTCCACTTT	CASSPGQGNSPLHF
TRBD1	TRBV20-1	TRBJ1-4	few	TGCAGTGCTAGTCGTCAGGGGGTTACTAATGAAAAACTGTTTTTT	CSASRQGVTNEKLFF
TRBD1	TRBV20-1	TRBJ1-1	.	TGCAGTGCTAGTGCCGGGACAGGGGGCGCGTTAGGCACTGAAGCTTTCTTT	CSASAGTGGALGTEAFF
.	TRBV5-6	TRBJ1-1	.	TGTGCCAGCAGCTTGGTCCCATCGGGGACTGAAGCTTTCTTT	CASSLVPSGTEAFF
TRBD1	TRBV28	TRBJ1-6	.	TGTGCCAGCAACCTTGGACAGGCCACTAATTCACCCCTCCACTTT	CASNLGQATNSPLHF
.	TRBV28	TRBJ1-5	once	TGTGCCAGCAGTTTATGGAACTCGCAGGGGAGCAATCAGCCCCAGCATTTT	CASSLWNSQGSNQPQHF
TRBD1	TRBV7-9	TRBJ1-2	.	TGTGCCAGCGGTAGGACAGGGGAAATGGACTACACCTTC	CASGRTGEMDYTF
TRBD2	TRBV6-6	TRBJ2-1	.	TGTGCCAGCAGTCCAGAACTCCCGGGACTAGACTATAATGAGCAGTTCTTC	CASSPELPGLDYNEQFF
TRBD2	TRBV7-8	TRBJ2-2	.	TGTGCCAGCAGCAAGACTAGCGGGAGAGATACCGGGGAGCTGTTTTTT	CASSKTSGRDTGELFF
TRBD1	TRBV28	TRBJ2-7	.	TGTGCCAGCAGTTCTCCGACAGGGTGGGCAAAAGAGCAGTACTTC	CASSSPTGWAKEQYF
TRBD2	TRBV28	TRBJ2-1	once	TGTGCCAGCACCCTAACTAGCGGAAGCTCCTACAATGAGCAGTTCTTC	CASTLTSGSSYNEQFF
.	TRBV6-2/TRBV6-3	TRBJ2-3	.	TGTGCCAGCAGCCCCTCGGATACGCAGTATTTT	CASSPSDTQYF
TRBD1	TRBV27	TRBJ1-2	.	TGTGCCAGCTATACCCGGGACAGGGGAGAATTCGGTGGCTACACCTTC	CASYTRDRGEFGGYTF
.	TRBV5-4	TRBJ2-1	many	TGTGCCAGCAGCTTGGTAGCGTCTTCCTACAATGAGCAGTTCTTC	CASSLVASSYNEQFF
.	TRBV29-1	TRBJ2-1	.	TGCAGCGGGGAGACACAAAGGACCTACAATGAGCAGTTCTTC	CSGETQRTYNEQFF
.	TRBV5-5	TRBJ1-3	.	TGTGCCAGCAGCCACAGTTCTGGAAACACCATATATTTT	CASSHSSGNTIYF
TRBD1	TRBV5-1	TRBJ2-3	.	TGCGCCAGCAGCTCGACAGGGGGCGGAACAGATACGCAGTATTTT	CASSSTGGGTDTQYF
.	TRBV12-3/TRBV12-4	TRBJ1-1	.	TGTGCCAGCACCCTCAGGGGAGCTGAAGCTTTCTTT	CASTLRGAEAFF
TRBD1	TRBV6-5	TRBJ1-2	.	TGTGCCAGCTTTAGTACAGGGGGCTATGGCTACACCTTC	CASFSTGGYGYTF
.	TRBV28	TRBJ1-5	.	TGTGCCAGCCGGGTCCCTTGGGGCAATCAGCCCCAGCATTTT	CASRVPWGNQPQHF
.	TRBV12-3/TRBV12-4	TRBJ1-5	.	TGTGCCAGCAGGGCCAGGGCAGATCAGCCCCAGCATTTT	CASRARADQPQHF
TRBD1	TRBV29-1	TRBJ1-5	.	TGCAGCGTTGGACAGGGCAGTCAGCCCCAGCATTTT	CSVGQGSQPQHF
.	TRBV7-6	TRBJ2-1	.	TGTGCCAGCAGCTTATACGGGGAAAACAATGAGCAGTTCTTC	CASSLYGENNEQFF
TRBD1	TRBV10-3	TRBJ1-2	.	TGTGCCATCAGTGGCCCTCCGGGACAGGGAGGCGGGGACTATGGCTACACCTTC	CAISGPPGQGGGDYGYTF
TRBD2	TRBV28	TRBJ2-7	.	TGTGCCAGCCTCTCGAGCGGGAGTCGGTACGAGCAGTACTTC	CASLSSGSRYEQYF
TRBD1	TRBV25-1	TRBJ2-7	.	TGTGCCAGCAGTGCAGGGGACAGATACGAGCAGTACTTC	CASSAGDRYEQYF
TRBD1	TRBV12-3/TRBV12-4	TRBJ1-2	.	TGTGCCAGCAGGACGACAGGGGTTTATGGCTACACCTTC	CASRTTGVYGYTF
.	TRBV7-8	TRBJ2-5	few	TGTGCCAGCAGCTTGGACAGACAAGAGACCCAGTACTTC	CASSLDRQETQYF
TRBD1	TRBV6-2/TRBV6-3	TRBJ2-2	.	TGTGCCAGCAGTTTAAGGGACAGGCCCTTCGGTAGTACCGGGGAGCTGTTTTTT	CASSLRDRPFGSTGELFF
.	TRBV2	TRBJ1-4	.	TGTGCCAGCAGCCACCGGGGGGGGGACGTGGTTGAAAAACTGTTTTTT	CASSHRGGDVVEKLFF
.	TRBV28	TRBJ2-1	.	TGTGCCAGCAGGCAGGGCGGCAATGAGCAGTTCTTC	CASRQGGNEQFF
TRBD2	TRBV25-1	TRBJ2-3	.	TGTGCCAGCAGTGAATGGGCTAGCGGGAGTCCAGATACGCAGTATTTT	CASSEWASGSPDTQYF
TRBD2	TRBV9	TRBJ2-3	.	TGTGCCAGCAGCGCGGGGGGGCGGGGGTGGACAGATACGCAGTATTTT	CASSAGGRGWTDTQYF
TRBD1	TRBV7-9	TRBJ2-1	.	TGTGCCAGCAGCTTAGCCGGACAGGGATCCTACAATGAGCAGTTCTTC	CASSLAGQGSYNEQFF
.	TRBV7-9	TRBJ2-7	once	TGTGCCAGCAGCTTAGGGTCGGGAGACGCCTCCTACGAGCAGTACTTC	CASSLGSGDASYEQYF
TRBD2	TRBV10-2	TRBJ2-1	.	TGCGCCAGCAACTTAGGACTAGCGGGAGTTTATGAGCAGTTCTTC	CASNLGLAGVYEQFF
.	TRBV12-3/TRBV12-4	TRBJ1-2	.	TGTGCCAGCAGCCCGGGACTCTATGGCTACACCTTC	CASSPGLYGYTF
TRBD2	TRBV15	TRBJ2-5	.	TGTGCCACCAGCGGCGGACTAGCGCTCCAAGAGACCCAGTACTTC	CATSGGLALQETQYF
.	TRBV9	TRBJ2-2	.	TGTGCCAGCAGCGTCGGGTTCACCGGGGAGCTGTTTTTT	CASSVGFTGELFF
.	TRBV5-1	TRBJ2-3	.	TGCGCCAGCAGCTTGTATGCAGGGCAGACAGATACGCAGTATTTT	CASSLYAGQTDTQYF
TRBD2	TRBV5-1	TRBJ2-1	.	TGCGCCAGCAGCTTGGCAGCGGGAGTTAACAATGAGCAGTTCTTC	CASSLAAGVNNEQFF
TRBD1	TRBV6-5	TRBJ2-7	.	TGTGCCAGCAAAGGGACAGGAGTCTCCTACGAGCAGTACTTC	CASKGTGVSYEQYF
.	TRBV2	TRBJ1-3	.	TGTGCCAGCAGTTTCGATGGGACATCTGGAAACACCATATATTTT	CASSFDGTSGNTIYF
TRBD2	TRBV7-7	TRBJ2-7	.	TGTGCTAGCAGCTCCGGACTAGCGGCCGAGCAGTACTTC	CASSSGLAAEQYF